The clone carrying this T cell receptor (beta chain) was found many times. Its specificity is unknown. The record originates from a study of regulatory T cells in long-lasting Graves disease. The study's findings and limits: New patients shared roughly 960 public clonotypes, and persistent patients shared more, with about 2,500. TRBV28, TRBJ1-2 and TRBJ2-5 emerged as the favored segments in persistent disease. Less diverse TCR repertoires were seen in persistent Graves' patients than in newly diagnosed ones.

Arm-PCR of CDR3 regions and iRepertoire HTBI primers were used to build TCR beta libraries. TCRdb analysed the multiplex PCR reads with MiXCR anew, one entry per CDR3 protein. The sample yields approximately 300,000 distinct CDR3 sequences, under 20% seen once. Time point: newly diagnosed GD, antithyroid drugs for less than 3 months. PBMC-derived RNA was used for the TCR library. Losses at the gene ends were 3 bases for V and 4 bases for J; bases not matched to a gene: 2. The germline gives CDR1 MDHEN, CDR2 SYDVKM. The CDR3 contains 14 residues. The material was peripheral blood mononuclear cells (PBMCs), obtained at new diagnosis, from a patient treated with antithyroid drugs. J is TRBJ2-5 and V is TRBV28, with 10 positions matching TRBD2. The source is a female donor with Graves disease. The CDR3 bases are TGTGCCAGCAGTTTCCGACTAGCGGGAGAGACCCAGTACTTC. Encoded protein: CASSFRLAGETQYF.